Listed below are T cell receptor beta chains from one sample, sequenced in a study of cytomegalovirus exposure and HLA in healthy donors. Some clones are missing from TCRdb's copy, which holds only in-frame ones; the method was immunoSEQ multiplex PCR. The data contain 100,000 or so clones, around four fifths of them singletons. The specimen sequenced was PBMCs. The receptors come from a man aged 35 to 55 in good health and CMV-seronegative. Both conserved end residues are part of each CDR3. A D gene is named only where the DNA matches it firmly. For some rows the clone size is stated as once, few or many, or as a class when expanded; others skip it.

DNA | CDR3 | D | J | size | V
TGTGCCTGGAGCGGTGGGACAGGCTACACCTTC | CAWSGGTGYTF | - | TRBJ1-2 | - | TRBV30
TGTGCCAGCAGCTTCGGACAAACCACAGATACGCAGTATTTT | CASSFGQTTDTQYF | - | TRBJ2-3 | - | TRBV7-6
TGTGCCAGTACTAGGATAAGAGAGGACGAGCAGTACTTC | CASTRIREDEQYF | - | TRBJ2-7 | - | TRBV2
TGTGCCACCAGCGAAGCCGGGACAGGCTACGAGCAGTACTTC | CATSEAGTGYEQYF | TRBD1 | TRBJ2-7 | - | TRBV15
TGTGCCAGCAGACCACAGGACCCCCACACCGGGGAGCTGTTTTTT | CASRPQDPHTGELFF | - | TRBJ2-2 | - | TRBV6-1
TGCGCCAGCAGCGGGGTGCAGGGGGCCTATGGCTACACCTTC | CASSGVQGAYGYTF | TRBD1 | TRBJ1-2 | few | TRBV5-1
TGTGCCAGCAGCTTAGACTTAGGGGCCTACGAGCAGTACTTC | CASSLDLGAYEQYF | - | TRBJ2-7 | - | TRBV7-9
TGCGCCAGCAGCCAAGCCCTAGCGGGGTTCTACAATGAGCAGTTCTTC | CASSQALAGFYNEQFF | TRBD2 | TRBJ2-1 | - | TRBV4-1
TGTGCCAGCAGCGACTCCCTGACTAGCGGGAGATACAATGAGCAGTTCTTC | CASSDSLTSGRYNEQFF | TRBD2 | TRBJ2-1 | - | TRBV13
TGTGCCAGTCAGGGGACTAGGAACACTGAAGCTTTCTTT | CASQGTRNTEAFF | - | TRBJ1-1 | once | TRBV19
TGTGCCAGCTCACCCGCGGTGGGAGTCACTGAAGCTTTCTTT | CASSPAVGVTEAFF | - | TRBJ1-1 | - | TRBV18
TGTGCCAGCTCACCGTATGGGACAGGGGTTCAAGAGACCCAGTACTTC | CASSPYGTGVQETQYF | TRBD1 | TRBJ2-5 | few | TRBV18
TGTGCCAGCAGCCAAGGGGTGACAGGGAAAAACACTGAAGCTTTCTTT | CASSQGVTGKNTEAFF | TRBD1 | TRBJ1-1 | - | TRBV4-2
TGTGCCTCTTCCACAGGCGTGAGCACAGATACGCAGTATTTT | CASSTGVSTDTQYF | - | TRBJ2-3 | - | TRBV30
TGTGCCAGCAGTGAAGCTACAGGGTGGAACACTGAAGCTTTCTTT | CASSEATGWNTEAFF | - | TRBJ1-1 | - | TRBV6-1
TGCGCCAGCAGTGGGGCGGGAGGAGGACAGCCCCAGCATTTT | CASSGAGGGQPQHF | - | TRBJ1-5 | - | TRBV10-2
TGTGCCAGTAGTATAGCAGTTCACGGGATGTATGGCTACACCTTC | CASSIAVHGMYGYTF | - | TRBJ1-2 | - | TRBV19
TGTGCTAGTGGGCAACAGGGAATCGGTGAAAAACTGTTTTTT | CASGQQGIGEKLFF | - | TRBJ1-4 | - | TRBV12-5
TGTGCCAGCAGTTTTGGGGGCGATGGCTACACCTTC | CASSFGGDGYTF | - | TRBJ1-2 | few | TRBV2
TGTGCCAGTAGTATTTTGGCGGGGGCCCCCTACGAGCAGTACTTC | CASSILAGAPYEQYF | - | TRBJ2-7 | - | TRBV19
TGTGCCAGCAGCTTCGTTCAGGGGGCGGGTAACATTCAGTACTTC | CASSFVQGAGNIQYF | TRBD1 | TRBJ2-4 | - | TRBV7-2
TGTGCCAGCAGTTCTGGGACAGGGGAGACAGATACGCAGTATTTT | CASSSGTGETDTQYF | TRBD1 | TRBJ2-3 | once | TRBV6-5
TGCAGCTTAGGGGTAGATACGCAGTATTTT | CSLGVDTQYF | - | TRBJ2-3 | few | TRBV29-1
TGTGCCAGCTCACCCCAGCAGGGCTTAGGTCAGCCCCAGCATTTT | CASSPQQGLGQPQHF | - | TRBJ1-5 | - | TRBV18
TGCGCCAGCAGCTCTAAATGGACTAGCGGGCTGGCCGGCTCCTACAATGAGCAGTTCTTC | CASSSKWTSGLAGSYNEQFF | TRBD2 | TRBJ2-1 | - | TRBV5-1
TGCGCCAGCAGCTTGTTTCCAGGGGCGGACACTGAAGCTTTCTTT | CASSLFPGADTEAFF | - | TRBJ1-1 | - | TRBV5-1
TGTGCCAGCCAAAGAGGGGGTTACTCCTACGAGCAGTACTTC | CASQRGGYSYEQYF | - | TRBJ2-7 | - | TRBV7-6
TGTGCCAGCAGTCGTATAGGCACAGATACGCAGTATTTT | CASSRIGTDTQYF | - | TRBJ2-3 | - | TRBV6-1
TGTGCCAGCGGTCCCGGGACAGGGACTTCCTACGAGCAGTACTTC | CASGPGTGTSYEQYF | TRBD1 | TRBJ2-7 | - | TRBV11-2
TGTTCCAGCAGCCCAAGCACAGATACGCAGTATTTT | CSSSPSTDTQYF | - | TRBJ2-3 | once | TRBV7-9
TGTGCCAGCAGCTCTTCTGGGAGGGGGTACACAGATACGCAGTATTTT | CASSSSGRGYTDTQYF | - | TRBJ2-3 | - | TRBV7-3